The next 8 T cell receptor beta chains were all read from a single sample in a study of a mutant IDH1 vaccine in newly diagnosed glioma. Antigen specificity for these receptors is unknown. Regarding time point: week 23, last vaccination. Mutant IDH1 20-mer peptide, at 300 ug, made up each vaccine dose, with topical imiquimod. Produced via immunoSEQ multiplex PCR; TCRdb's table is partial and in-frame only. The table has tens of thousands of clones, 60% to 85% seen once. The specimen comprised PBMCs, sampled from a glioma patient whose treatment included an IDH1 peptide vaccine. The receptors here all came from a woman in her thirties or forties with glioma. Some clones in this sample may be carry-over from other donors' samples.

V gene TRBV29-1 combines with J gene TRBJ2-1; 9 nucleotides match TRBD2. From germline, CDR1 is SQVTM and CDR2 ANQGSEA. V shed 7 bases and J 5 bases; nucleotides not matched to a gene: 9. The CDR3 covers 14 residues. CDR3 DNA: TGCAGCGCAGTGCGGGGGGGCCGCCACAATGAGCAGTTCTTC. It codes for CSAVRGGRHNEQFF.

This clone was picked up a small number of times. The chain uses TRBV7-2 and TRBJ1-1; a possible D gene is TRBD1 (5 bases). Germline V gives CDR1 SGHTA, CDR2 FQGNSA. The V end lost 3 bases, the J end lost 4 bases, and 12 bases lay between the germline ends. The CDR3 runs to 14 residues. For the CDR3, the DNA is TGTGCCAGCAGCTTTCATGGGGCTGGCACTGAAGCTTTCTTT. Translating it yields CASSFHGAGTEAFF.

This clone was recorded many times. The chain links TRBV29-1 to TRBJ2-1; 8 bases agree with TRBD2. Trimming removed 7 bases from V and 5 bases from J; junction bases left unmatched: 16. Germline-derived CDR1 and CDR2 are SQVTM and ANQGSEA. The CDR3 contains 16 residues. For the CDR3, the DNA is TGCAGCGCCCAGGGAGGAGTAGCGGGGAAACACAATGAGCAGTTCTTC. It translates to CSAQGGVAGKHNEQFF.

This sequence joins TRBV18 and TRBJ2-3, with D maybe TRBD2 (6 bases). The CDR3 consists of 14 residues. Germline loops: CDR1 KGHSH, CDR2 LQKENI. Deletions cut 0 bases from V and 6 bases from J, with 10 bases between. CDR3 residues: CASSPPPRGDTQYF. The CDR3 coding sequence is TGTGCCAGCTCACCACCCCCCCGGGGGGATACGCAGTATTTT.

The V gene is TRBV14, the J gene TRBJ1-4, with D hard to call. The germline CDR1 and CDR2 sequences are SGHDN and FVKESK. The CDR3 is 17 residues long. V shed 2 bases and J shed 7 bases, with 20 bases lying between them. This chain's CDR3 is CASSQTQRGVRTEKLFF. The CDR3 region has the DNA TGTGCCAGCAGCCAAACCCAGCGAGGTGTGAGAACTGAAAAACTGTTTTTT.

This chain connects TRBV5-4 to TRBJ2-4, with 9 positions matching TRBD1. The CDR3 contains 15 residues. Looked up from germline, CDR1 is SGHNT and CDR2 is YYREEE (reference sequence). J lost 9 bases, V lost 4 bases, and 11 bases had no gene match. The CDR3 protein is CASSPRDREVRIQYF. CDR3 nucleotides: TGTGCCAGCAGCCCCCGGGACAGGGAGGTCCGCATTCAGTACTTC.

The chain couples TRBV7-8 to TRBJ1-1; D is unclear. Germline assignment: CDR1 SGHVS and CDR2 FQNEAQ. V was pared by 1 base and J by 6 bases, with 9 bases between. This CDR3 has 13 residues. CDR3 loop: CASSLGLSSEAFF. The DNA for the CDR3 is TGTGCCAGCAGCTTAGGATTGTCTTCTGAAGCTTTCTTT.

The V gene is TRBV29-1, the J gene TRBJ1-2, with a tentative D call TRBD1 (5 bases). V was trimmed by 4 bases and J by 8 bases, leaving 14 bases between them. Germline loops: CDR1 SQVTM, CDR2 ANQGSEA. The CDR3 contains 12 residues. CDR3 residues: CSVVLAGDGYTF. CDR3 sequence (DNA): TGCAGCGTTGTCTTGGCGGGGGACGGCTACACCTTC.